This T cell receptor (beta chain) was sequenced in a study of cytomegalovirus exposure and HLA in healthy donors. Regarding this clone: Its antigen remains unknown.

Primers for the PCR totalled 60 Vbeta and 13 Jbeta. Using immunoSEQ multiplex PCR, the repertoire was profiled, and TCRdb retains in-frame clones only, with some absent. The sample has some 180,000 clones, roughly 70% seen once. Trimming removed 1 base from V and 7 bases from J; junction bases left unmatched: 5. From germline, CDR1 is ENHRY and CDR2 SYGVKD. There are 15 residues in the CDR3. Study findings and constraints: Within an earlier analysis, most TCR beta V segments proved productive either about 90% or about 30% of the time. Presence/absence analyses took donor sequencing depth as roughly uniform. Common viral pathogens seemed, in a later analysis, to connect with several of the most significant clusters.

This TCR was sampled from a woman aged 30 to 39 in good health and CMV-seronegative. This sequence joins TRBV10-3 and TRBJ1-5; 9 bases are a match to TRBD1. Sequenced input: PBMCs. DNA of the CDR3: TGTGCCATCAGTGAGTTGGGACAGGGTAGCCAGCCCCAGCATTTT. As protein: CAISELGQGSQPQHF.